The sequence of this TCR beta chain was determined in a study of spatial heterogeneity in lung cancer (dated by TCRdb to between 2018 and 2020). The study in broad terms: Beta-chain transcripts were consistently detected in greater numbers than alpha-chain transcripts, which likely reflected higher beta-chain transcript abundance. In tumor regions, TCR transcript counts showed a strong correlation with a T cell transcriptional module score from matched bulk RNA-seq. In the raw uncorrected reads, each unique combination of TCR and UMI appeared on average more than ten times. In non-small cell lung cancer, the study made a quantitative comparison of TCR alpha and beta repertoires among multiple tumor regions, matched nontumor lung and blood. Nonsynonymous mutation counts, determined by whole-exome sequencing of tumor tissue, were related to features of the TCR repertoire. At surgery, both alpha and beta chains were TCR-sequenced in 200 to 250 tumor regions, about 61 matched nontumor lung samples and 50 to 60 PBMC samples. Results and caveats for the whole study, not just this receptor: The count of ubiquitous expanded TCRs correlated with the count of ubiquitous nonsynonymous mutations, and the count of regional expanded TCRs correlated with the count of regional nonsynonymous mutations. The tumor nonsynonymous mutation count correlated with the number of expanded alpha and beta TCRs within the tumor. Confirming at a functional level the hypothesis that regional TCRs recognize regional mutations was considered to require additional single-cell paired TCR alpha and beta sequencing. Estimated TCR-seq coverage of tumor T cells was only around 6.7% for alpha chains and around 13% for beta chains.

Library generation was performed with 5' RACE. The listed sequencing device is NextSeq 500. To allow correction of PCR and sequencing errors, the TCR library protocol tagged every TCR cDNA molecule with a unique molecular identifier. The paper's data handling went like this. TCR identification, UMI-based error correction and CDR3 extraction were performed with Decombinator tools. TCRs above a frequency of 2 per 1,000, corresponding to the top 1% of the tumor frequency distribution, were defined as expanded. Expanded tumor TCRs were classed as regional if statistically deemed absent (corrected P<0.05) from at least one tumor region, otherwise ubiquitous. Rényi diversity was computed with the R vegan package after subsampling each repertoire 100 times to 5,000 TCRs. To build CDR3 similarity networks, amino acid triplet string-kernel similarity was used, and CDR3s were connected when their pairwise similarity was above 0.82. Starting from the raw public reads, TCRdb applied fastp trimming at Q25, assembled clones with MiXCR and retained in-frame beta chains. Entries are consolidated by CDR3 protein sequence, retaining the most common genes and DNA. These V and J calls are TCRdb output, not the study's own analysis. Here the sample has about 9,800 distinct CDR3 sequences; about 6% occur a single time. Around 10% of the sample lies in the top ten.

At least ten counts were recorded for this clonotype. Its antigen is currently not known. Per-nucleotide qualities are absent, and no much larger clonotype sits a single base away. Inclusive of the bounding cysteine and phenylalanine, the CDR3 is 17 residues long. Only CDR3 DNA is held: 51 bases, read in frame from base 1. CDR1 DFQATT and CDR2 SNEGSKA were looked up in the germline V gene (reference sequence). Compared with germline, V lacks 1 base and J lacks 0 bases; bases without a gene match: 9. The time point label corresponds to: sample taken at primary tumor resection. Donors were some 67 patients with early-stage, untreated non-small cell lung cancer from the lung TRACERx cohort. TCR sequencing used whole RNA extracted from tumor and nontumor lung tissue, or from cryopreserved PBMC samples, without cell sorting. Only patients for whom sufficient RNA was available from at least two tumor regions were selected for TCR sequencing. Before being selected, tumor and adjacent nontumor lung specimens were reviewed by a lung pathologist.

The sequence was collected from a male donor with early-stage non-small cell lung cancer. The V and J segments used are TRBV20-1 and TRBJ2-3; a stretch of 8 junction bases matches TRBD2. The specimen was lung tumor tissue, collected at surgery. The DNA is as follows: TGCAGTGCTAGAGCCCTACTAGCGGACACTAGCACAGATACGCAGTATTTT. Its coded protein is CSARALLADTSTDTQYF.